This T cell receptor (beta chain) was sequenced in a study of tumor and adjacent non-tumor tissue in lung cancer. Ten or more counts support this clonotype. No cell sorting was done before RNA was extracted from the tissue. TCRbeta libraries were built with three rounds of nested PCR, modified from ARM-PCR. Each CDR3 protein gets one entry after TCRdb re-called the multiplex PCR reads with MiXCR. The sample records roughly 120,000 distinct CDR3 sequences, over 75% being singletons. This CDR3 comprises 15 residues. Germline loops: CDR1 DFQATT, CDR2 SNEGSKA (reference sequence). V lost 3 bases and J lost 6, with 18 bases in between.

This receptor was obtained from a man in his 70s with non-small cell lung cancer. Sequences were obtained from lung tumor tissue. The rearrangement uses TRBV20-1 and TRBJ2-1; D remains unclear. The CDR3 is CSASQPTRQSNEQFF. The CDR3 DNA follows: TGCAGTGCTAGTCAACCCACCCGGCAAAGCAATGAGCAGTTCTTC.